The clone carrying this T cell receptor beta chain was counted between two and nine times. What it binds is unknown. The CDR3 loop spans 15 amino acids. After removal of 0 bases from V and 7 bases from J, the junction contained 6 bases not matched to a gene. Germline V CDR1 and CDR2: MGHRA, YSYEKL. PCR amplification relied on 60 Vbeta primers (plus 13 Jbeta primers). The data were produced by immunoSEQ multiplex PCR, yet TCRdb's version contains in-frame clones alone and is incomplete. This table has around 130,000 clones, 80% appearing once. This sample was included in a study of cytomegalovirus exposure and HLA in healthy donors. Looking at the study overall: Around 85 million unique TCRs from HLA-typed donors were held in an early data release. Study-level points and caveats: Several of the most significant clusters appeared, in a later analysis, to be linked to common viral pathogens. The authors listed roughly 150 TCR beta chains as cytomegalovirus-associated.

The clonotype comes from a human donor in good health. Sequences were obtained from PBMCs. This chain links TRBV4-1 with TRBJ2-1, with 7 bases lining up with TRBD2. For the CDR3, the DNA is TGCGCCAGCAGCCAAGATGGCGGGGGAATAAATGAGCAGTTCTTC. This gives the protein CASSQDGGGINEQFF.